This T cell receptor beta chain was obtained from a study of T cells in Graves' hyperthyroidism and ophthalmopathy. V was clipped by 6 bases and J by 0 bases, with 9 bases between them. The CDR3 length is 13 residues. Per germline, CDR1 MNHNS and CDR2 SASEGT. Amplified regions were TCR beta CDR3 sequences from RNA transcripts. During a first-round RT-PCR of the TCR CDR3, the HTBI primer set was used. TCRdb reprocessed the multiplex PCR reads with MiXCR, giving one entry per CDR3 protein. This table has approximately 400,000 distinct CDR3 sequences, approximately 15% appearing once. This clonotype was counted ten times or more.

The clonotype was recovered from an older woman with Graves' hyperthyroidism. The sample consisted of blood. This chain links TRBV6-1 with TRBJ2-7; D call uncertain. The CDR3 sequence: CASRDFSSYEQYF. The DNA of the CDR3 is TGTGCCAGCAGGGATTTTAGCTCCTACGAGCAGTACTTC.